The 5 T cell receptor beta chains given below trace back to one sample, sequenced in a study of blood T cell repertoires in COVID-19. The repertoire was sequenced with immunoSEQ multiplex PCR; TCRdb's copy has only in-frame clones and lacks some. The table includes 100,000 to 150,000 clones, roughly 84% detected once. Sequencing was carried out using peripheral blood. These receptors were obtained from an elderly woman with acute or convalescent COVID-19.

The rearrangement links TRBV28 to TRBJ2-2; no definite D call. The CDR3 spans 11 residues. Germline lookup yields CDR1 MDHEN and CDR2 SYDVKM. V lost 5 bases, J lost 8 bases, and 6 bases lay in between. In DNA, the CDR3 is TGTGCCAGCAGTGCGTTGGGGGAGCTGTTTTTT. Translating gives CASSALGELFF.

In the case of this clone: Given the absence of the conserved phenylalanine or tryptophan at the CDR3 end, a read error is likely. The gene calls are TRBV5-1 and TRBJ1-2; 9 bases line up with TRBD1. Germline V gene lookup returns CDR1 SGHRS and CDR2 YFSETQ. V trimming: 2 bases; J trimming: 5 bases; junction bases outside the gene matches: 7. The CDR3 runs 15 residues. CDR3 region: CASSLDRGEGYGYTL. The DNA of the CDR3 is TGCGCCAGCAGCTTAGACAGGGGGGAAGGTTATGGCTACACCCTC.

CDR3 sequence (DNA): TGTGCCAGTAGTATAGGGGGCATCGATACGCAGTATTTT. Translated: CASSIGGIDTQYF. J is TRBJ2-3 and V is TRBV19, with a weak D call TRBD1 (5 bases). Germline loops: CDR1 LNHDA, CDR2 SQIVND (reference sequence). The V end was cut by 1 base, the J end by 6 bases, with 8 bases between. The length of the CDR3 is 13 residues.

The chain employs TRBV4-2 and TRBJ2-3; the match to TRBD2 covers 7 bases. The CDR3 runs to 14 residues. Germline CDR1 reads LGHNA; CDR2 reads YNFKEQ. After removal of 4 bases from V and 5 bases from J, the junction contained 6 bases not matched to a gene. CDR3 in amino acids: CASSRKREGDTQYF. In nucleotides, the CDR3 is TGTGCCAGCAGCCGAAAGAGGGAGGGAGATACGCAGTATTTT.

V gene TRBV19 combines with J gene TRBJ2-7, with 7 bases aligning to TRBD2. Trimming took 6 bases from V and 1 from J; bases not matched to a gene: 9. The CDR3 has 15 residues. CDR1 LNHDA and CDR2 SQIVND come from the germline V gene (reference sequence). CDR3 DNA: TGTGCCAGTAGCAATAGCGGACTAGGATCCTACGAGCAGTACTTC. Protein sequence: CASSNSGLGSYEQYF.